These 26 T cell receptor beta chains originate from one sample sequenced in a study of cytomegalovirus exposure and HLA in healthy donors. This PCR relied on a set of 60 Vbeta primers and 13 Jbeta primers. Assay: immunoSEQ multiplex PCR; the TCRdb copy retains only in-frame clones and omits some. The data show about 260,000 clones, with approximately 84% seen just once and 1.5% to 2.5% held by the top ten. The sequencing input was PBMCs. The receptors stem from a woman in her forties in good health and CMV-seropositive.

The rearrangement uses TRBV27 and TRBJ1-4; maybe TRBD1 (6 bases). Germline V CDR1 and CDR2: MNHEY, SMNVEV (reference sequence). V dropped 6 bases and J dropped 5 bases, with 16 bases sitting between them. This CDR3 has 15 residues. CDR3 amino acids: CASRGGQTKNEKLFF. The CDR3 region has the DNA TGTGCCAGCAGGGGGGGGCAGACCAAAAATGAAAAACTGTTTTTT.

This clone was detected only once. In DNA, the CDR3 is TGCGCCAGCAGCCTGGCTGGGACAGGGGTATTCGGCACTGAAGCTTTCTTT. The encoded protein is CASSLAGTGVFGTEAFF. This sequence joins TRBV5-1 and TRBJ1-1; 10 nucleotides line up with TRBD1. Germline V gene lookup returns CDR1 SGHRS and CDR2 YFSETQ. The CDR3 is made up of 17 amino acids. Trimming cost V 4 bases and J 4 bases; bases outside gene matches: 13.

The chain couples TRBV7-8 to TRBJ1-1; no definite D call. V was trimmed by 5 bases and J by 4 bases, leaving 17 bases between them. Germline values: CDR1 SGHVS, CDR2 FQNEAQ. The CDR3 runs 15 residues. CDR3 protein: CASSKRPDSFTEAFF. Here the CDR3 DNA reads TGTGCCAGCAGCAAAAGACCGGATAGCTTCACTGAAGCTTTCTTT. Supplemented by reference TRBV7-8 and TRBJ1-1, the full variable domain reads GAGVSQSPRYKVAKRGQDVALRCDPISGHVSLFWYQQALGQGPEFLTYFQNEAQLDKSGLPSDRFFAERPEGSVSTLKIQRTQQEDSAVYLCASSKRPDSFTEAFFGQGTRLTVV.

The CDR3 is CASSIDRPGPYGYTF. As DNA, the CDR3 is TGTGCCAGTAGTATAGATAGGCCAGGTCCTTATGGCTACACCTTC. V usage is TRBV19 and J usage is TRBJ1-2; D remains ambiguous. Deletions cut 0 bases from V and 5 bases from J, with 13 bases between. The CDR3 sequence is 15 residues long. Per germline, CDR1 LNHDA and CDR2 SQIVND (reference sequence).

The J gene is TRBJ1-1, the V gene TRBV5-4; D uncertain. Germline V gene data show CDR1 as SGHNT and CDR2 as YYREEE (reference sequence). V shed 0 bases and J shed 6 bases, with 15 bases lying between them. This CDR3 spans 15 amino acids. CDR3 residues: CASSLEQLGAPEAFF. CDR3 DNA sequence: TGTGCCAGCAGCTTGGAGCAATTGGGAGCGCCTGAAGCTTTCTTT.

The chain joins TRBV29-1 to TRBJ2-7; TRBD2 might be the D (5 bases). Per germline, CDR1 SQVTM and CDR2 ANQGSEA. The V gene lost 6 bases and the J gene lost 6 bases, with 15 bases spanning the gap. This CDR3 spans 12 amino acids. The DNA for the CDR3 is TGCAGCGTCCGTCACGGTGGACTCGAGCAGTACTTC. The encoded protein is CSVRHGGLEQYF.

V and J are TRBV28 and TRBJ1-1; no reliable D call. There are 12 residues in the CDR3. The V end lost 7 bases, the J end lost 10 bases, and 16 bases lay between the germline ends. Per the germline V gene, CDR1 is MDHEN and CDR2 is SYDVKM. The CDR3 nucleotides read TGTGCCAGCACCTTGGGGAGGTCGGGAGCTTTCTTT. Protein sequence: CASTLGRSGAFF.

The table lists this clone with a count of one. This sequence joins TRBV5-4 and TRBJ2-5; D may be TRBD2 (5 bases). Germline assignment: CDR1 SGHNT and CDR2 YYREEE (reference sequence). The CDR3 is 15 amino acids. Between the trimmed V and J ends, which lost 1 base and 5 bases, there was a span of 15 bases. The CDR3 is CASSLIEGTVETQYF. CDR3 sequence (DNA): TGTGCCAGCAGCTTGATCGAGGGCACCGTGGAGACCCAGTACTTC.

CDR3 in amino acids: CASRSRTGEIAGNTIYF. CDR3 DNA: TGTGCCAGCCGGTCCCGGACAGGGGAAATAGCTGGAAACACCATATATTTT. This rearrangement joins TRBV27 to TRBJ1-3; 9 bases fit TRBD1. Germline-derived CDR1 and CDR2 are MNHEY and SMNVEV (reference sequence). The CDR3 extends over 17 amino acids. V shed 8 bases, J shed 2 bases, and the junction held 13 bases outside the gene matches.

As regards this clone: This sample also contains other DNA sequences that code for the same CDR3. This rearrangement joins TRBV28 to TRBJ2-6, with D unresolved. Trimming took off 6 bases at V and 2 bases at J, with 8 bases between the two ends. Germline V lookup: CDR1 MDHEN, CDR2 SYDVKM. The CDR3 consists of 14 residues. Here the CDR3 reads CASSPQTGANVLTF. The DNA for the CDR3 is TGTGCCAGCAGCCCGCAGACTGGGGCCAACGTCCTGACTTTC.

V usage is TRBV4-3 and J usage is TRBJ1-6; the D is unclear. This CDR3 is 16 amino acids long. Trimming stripped 0 bases from V and 8 bases from J, with 14 bases between. Germline assignment: CDR1 LGHNA and CDR2 YSLEER. This CDR3 reads CASSQEVVTEDSPLHF. The CDR3 DNA is TGCGCCAGCAGCCAAGAGGTGGTTACGGAGGATTCACCCCTCCACTTT.

This chain joins TRBV18 and TRBJ1-1, with D tentatively TRBD1 (5 bases). The CDR3 is 16 residues long. Trimming shortened V by 2 bases and J by 5 bases, and 18 bases separated the two germline ends. Germline V gene lookup returns CDR1 KGHSH and CDR2 LQKENI. The DNA for the CDR3 is TGTGCCAGCTCACCAAGCCTGGGGGGAGAACAGACTGAAGCTTTCTTT. This gives the protein CASSPSLGGEQTEAFF.

The gene calls are TRBV5-1 and TRBJ1-3; no reliable D call. The germline V gene encodes CDR1 SGHRS and CDR2 YFSETQ. CDR3 length equals 15 residues. The V end lost 1 base, the J end lost 4 bases, and 12 bases lay between the germline ends. In nucleotides, the CDR3 is TGCGCCAGCAGCTTGAGTGGGCCGGGAGGAAACACCATATATTTT. Protein: CASSLSGPGGNTIYF.

This clone has only one observation. An end of the junction does not agree with germline; a read error may underlie this. Other DNA sequences from this sample encode an identical CDR3 as well. The chain employs TRBV7-9 and TRBJ1-4; D is possibly TRBD1 (6 bases). The CDR3 is made up of 15 amino acids. The germline CDR1 and CDR2 sequences are SEHNR and FQNEAQ (reference sequence). In DNA, the CDR3 is TGCGCCAGCAGCGCCCCCGGGACACCGATTGAAAAACTGTTTTTT. Protein product: CASSAPGTPIEKLFF. The whole variable domain, filled in from reference TRBV7-9 and TRBJ1-4, reads DTGVSQNPRHKITKRGQNVTFRCDPISEHNRLYWYRQTLGQGPEFLTYFQNEAQLEKSRLLSDRFSAERPKGSFSTLEIQRTEQGDSAMYLCASSAPGTPIEKLFFGSGTQLSVL.

This chain connects TRBV10-3 to TRBJ2-7, with D maybe TRBD1 (5 bases). Trimming stripped 10 bases from V and 2 bases from J, with 12 bases between. From germline, CDR1 is ENHRY and CDR2 SYGVKD. The CDR3 is 12 amino acids. The DNA of the CDR3 is TGTGCCACCGGGCAGGGTACCTACGAGCAGTACTTC. Translating gives CATGQGTYEQYF.

The V and J genes are TRBV30 and TRBJ1-5; 7 nucleotides line up with TRBD1. The ends lost 2 bases at V and 2 bases at J; junction bases unmatched: 6. The germline gives CDR1 GTSNPN, CDR2 SVGIG (reference sequence). The CDR3 is 15 amino acids. DNA of the CDR3: TGTGCCTGGAGTAAGGGGGCATTCGGCAATCAGCCCCAGCATTTT. It codes for CAWSKGAFGNQPQHF. The variable domain in full, with the rest retrieved from reference TRBV30 and TRBJ1-5, is SQTIHQWPATLVQPVGSPLSLECTVEGTSNPNLYWYRQAAGRGLQLLFYSVGIGQISSEVPQNLSASRPQDRQFILSSKKLLLSDSGFYLCAWSKGAFGNQPQHFGDGTRLSIL.

This chain uses TRBV7-9 with TRBJ2-1; 7 bases fit TRBD2. V lost 5 bases to trimming and J lost 12 bases; unmatched junction nucleotides: 19. This CDR3 is 16 amino acids long. Germline V gives CDR1 SEHNR, CDR2 FQNEAQ (reference sequence). In DNA, the CDR3 is TGTGCCAGCAGCCCCTCCCGAGGACTAGGAGTTGGTGGGCAGTTCTTC. Translating it yields CASSPSRGLGVGGQFF.

The chain carries TRBV11-3 and TRBJ2-3, with 7 bases aligning to TRBD2. The CDR3 extends over 14 amino acids. Germline CDR1 SGHNT, CDR2 YENEEA. V lost 5 bases, J lost 5 bases, and 7 bases stayed unmatched. CDR3 sequence (DNA): TGTGCCAGCAGCCCCCGGGGAGGGATAGATACGCAGTATTTT. Translation gives CASSPRGGIDTQYF.

The CDR3 DNA reads as TGTGCCAGCAGCATCACTAGCGGCTCCTACGAGCAGTACTTC. This codes for CASSITSGSYEQYF. This chain links TRBV11-1 with TRBJ2-7, with 8 nucleotides matching TRBD2. V shed 5 bases and J 0 bases; nucleotides not matched to a gene: 3. CDR3 length equals 14 residues. Germline loops: CDR1 SGHAT, CDR2 FQDESV (reference sequence).

The chain uses TRBV9 and TRBJ2-1; the D is unclear. The CDR3 covers 14 residues. The germline CDR1 and CDR2 sequences are SGDLS and YYNGEE. V was cut by 4 bases and J by 6 bases, with 14 bases left in between. CDR3 sequence (DNA): TGTGCCAGCAGCCCTAGTGGTCTAACCAATGAGCAGTTCTTC. Translating it yields CASSPSGLTNEQFF.

This sequence joins TRBV5-1 and TRBJ2-1; maybe TRBD1 (5 bases). Trimming took 4 bases from V and 0 from J, leaving 11 bases between them. This CDR3 comprises 15 residues. The germline gives CDR1 SGHRS, CDR2 YFSETQ. Here the CDR3 reads CASSLRQTSYNEQFF. CDR3 DNA sequence: TGCGCCAGCAGCCTTCGACAGACCTCCTACAATGAGCAGTTCTTC.

The CDR3 DNA reads TGCGCCAGCAGCCAAGAAAGAACCTTGGGGGGTACCGGGGAGCTGTTTTTT. It yields the protein CASSQERTLGGTGELFF. J is TRBJ2-2 and V is TRBV4-3, with a possible D match to TRBD2 (6 bases). Trimming pared 0 bases from V and 5 bases from J, leaving 16 bases between. The CDR3 has 17 amino acids. CDR1 LGHNA and CDR2 YSLEER come from the germline V gene.

V is TRBV30 and J is TRBJ1-5, with 8 bases that match TRBD1. CDR1 is GTSNPN, CDR2 SVGIG, per germline (reference sequence). This CDR3 has 13 residues. V dropped 7 bases and J dropped 5; count of bases not matched to a gene: 7. The DNA of the CDR3 is TGTGCCTATTCGACAGGGGACCATCAGCCCCAGCATTTT. This gives the protein CAYSTGDHQPQHF.

The chain joins TRBV7-9 to TRBJ2-3; D is possibly TRBD2 (5 bases). V lost 7 bases and J 4 bases, leaving 12 bases between the germline ends. Germline loops: CDR1 SEHNR, CDR2 FQNEAQ (reference sequence). The CDR3 is 13 amino acids. The CDR3, as DNA: TGTGCCAGCACCCCCCCGGGGTCAGATACGCAGTATTTT. Its protein product is CASTPPGSDTQYF.

The gene calls are TRBV7-9 and TRBJ2-1, with 9 bases matching TRBD2. The V segment lost 5 bases and the J segment 9 bases; nucleotides outside the gene matches: 11. This CDR3 has 15 amino acids. The germline CDR1 and CDR2 sequences are SEHNR and FQNEAQ (reference sequence). CDR3 DNA sequence: TGTGCCAGCAGCCCGGTCCCTAGCGGGACTAGTGAGCAGTTCTTC. Translated, it gives CASSPVPSGTSEQFF.

This chain connects TRBV4-2 to TRBJ1-2, with D perhaps TRBD1 (5 bases). This CDR3 has 15 amino acids. Germline V gives CDR1 LGHNA, CDR2 YNFKEQ. V gave up 0 bases and J gave up 4 bases, with 12 bases separating them. CDR3 DNA sequence: TGTGCCAGCAGCCAAGAGCAGGGTTCTACCTATGGCTACACCTTC. It translates to CASSQEQGSTYGYTF.